The TCR beta chain under discussion was sequenced for a study of identical twins. A note on this clonotype: Antigen specificity is unknown.

TCRdb independently ran MiXCR on the 5' RACE reads; one entry per CDR3 protein. The sample records hundreds of thousands of distinct CDR3 sequences, 5.5% to 7.5% being singletons. V was shortened by 7 bases and J by 6 bases, with 19 bases between the two germline ends. CDR3 length: 15 amino acids. Regarding the study as a whole: Weaker excess sharing between twins was seen in beta out-of-frame sequences. Within twin pairs, the out-of-frame alpha sequences they shared showed excess low generation probability. Insertion counts were lower in abundant cord blood beta clonotypes, a trend that memory repertoires did not show.

The chain couples TRBV12-3 or TRBV12-4 to TRBJ2-1, with a weak D call TRBD1 (5 bases). Specimen: naive T cells sorted from blood. The TCR sequence derives from a man younger than 35 in good health. The CDR3 loop is CASTFDRTVLNEQFF. CDR3 coding DNA: TGTGCCAGCACCTTCGACAGAACGGTACTCAATGAGCAGTTCTTC.